This entry lists 4 T cell receptor beta chains sequenced from one sample in a study of CD8+ T cells in alopecia areata (dated by TCRdb to the late 2010s). The intended sense of this specimen's time point label: about 4 weeks on oral tofacitinib. This sample's treatment or condition label indicates: oral pan-JAK inhibitor, 5-10 mg twice daily. The protocol used for the library was the immunoSEQ multiplex PCR assay. For TCR sequencing, RNA was extracted from every sample and reverse transcribed into cDNA to serve as template. The table comes from immuneACCESS by way of TCRdb, which keeps in-frame sequences with V and J called. Part of the clones is missing from these tables; in studies checked, under half for an unresolved V gene and the rest for unknown reasons. The sample table shows roughly 40,000 clones, and about 71% are seen once. Clones ranked in the top ten supply 21% of the sample. This specimen was CD8+ T cells sorted from blood, taken at week 4, from a patient treated with tofacitinib. The source of these receptors is a human donor with alopecia areata.

This clone has more than one count but fewer than ten. The chain employs TRBV19 and TRBJ1-1; unclear D gene. CDR1 and CDR2 from the germline V gene are LNHDA and SQIVND (reference sequence). V gave up 0 bases and J gave up 4 bases, with 3 bases separating them. The CDR3 runs to 12 residues. CDR3 coding DNA: TGTGCCAGTAGTATAGATTCCACTGAAGCTTTCTTT. Residues: CASSIDSTEAFF.

A single count supports this clone. The J gene is TRBJ2-3, the V gene TRBV30; 16 nucleotides match TRBD2. Germline CDR1 is GTSNPN and CDR2 is SVGIG (reference sequence). This CDR3 comprises 16 residues. Trimming took 0 bases from V and 4 from J; bases not matched to a gene: 1. The CDR3 loop reads CAWSVGTSGGADTQYF. The CDR3 DNA reads TGTGCCTGGAGTGTCGGGACTAGCGGGGGGGCAGATACGCAGTATTTT.

V gene TRBV30 combines with J gene TRBJ2-3; tentative D call: TRBD1 (5 bases). The ends were cut back, 0 bases at V and 1 base at J, with 8 bases in the middle. The CDR3 loop spans 14 amino acids. Germline CDR1 is GTSNPN and CDR2 is SVGIG (reference sequence). The CDR3 bases are TGTGCCTGGAGTGTAAGCAGGGGCACAGATACGCAGTATTTT. As protein: CAWSVSRGTDTQYF.

The rearrangement links TRBV25-1 to TRBJ2-7; TRBD1 matches 7 bases. After removal of 3 bases from V and 12 bases from J, the junction contained 8 bases not matched to a gene. Germline V gene lookup returns CDR1 MGHDK and CDR2 SYGVNS. CDR3 length: 12 amino acids. The chain's CDR3 is CASSDGTVLPYF. For the CDR3, the DNA is TGTGCCAGCAGTGATGGGACAGTTTTGCCGTACTTC.